This T cell receptor (beta chain) stems from a study of blood T cell repertoires in COVID-19. Background on the study: Acute-phase and convalescent COVID-19 samples originated in the United States, Italy and Spain.

In the original analysis: Reference gene primers were amplified, and this amplification served to estimate nucleated cell counts. Using immunoSEQ multiplex PCR, the repertoire was profiled, and TCRdb retains in-frame clones only, with some absent. That table supplies the V and J calls and clone size; D and trimming were determined from the DNA. The sample carries under 250,000 clones, more than 75% recorded once. This CDR3 has 14 amino acids. Germline loops: CDR1 KGHDR, CDR2 SFDVKD. V shed 4 bases, J shed 5 bases, and the junction held 3 bases outside the gene matches. This clone appeared once. This chain uses TRBV24-1 with TRBJ2-5, with 10 bases lining up with TRBD1. This TCR came from a woman aged 70-85 years with active or convalescent COVID-19. The sample comprised peripheral blood. In DNA, the CDR3 is TGTGCCACCAGTGACCAGGGACAGGGGGAGACCCAGTACTTC. It is translated as CATSDQGQGETQYF.